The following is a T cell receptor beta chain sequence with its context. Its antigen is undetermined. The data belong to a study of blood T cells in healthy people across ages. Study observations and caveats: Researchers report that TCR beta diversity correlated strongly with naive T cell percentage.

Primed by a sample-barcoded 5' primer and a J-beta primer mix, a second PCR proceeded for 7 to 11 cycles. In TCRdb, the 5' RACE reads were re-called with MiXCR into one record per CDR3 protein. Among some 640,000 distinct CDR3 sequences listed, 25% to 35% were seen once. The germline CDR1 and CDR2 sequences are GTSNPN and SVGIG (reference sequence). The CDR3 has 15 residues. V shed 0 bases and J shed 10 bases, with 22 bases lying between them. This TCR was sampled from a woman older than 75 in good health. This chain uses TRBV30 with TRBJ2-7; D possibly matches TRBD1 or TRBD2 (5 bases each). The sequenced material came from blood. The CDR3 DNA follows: TGTGCCTGGAGTGTACTTACCCGGGGCCGGGGAACCCAGTACTTC. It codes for CAWSVLTRGRGTQYF.